The subject of this entry is one T cell receptor (beta chain). This clone was counted between two and nine times. Its target antigen remains unknown. The record has no base qualities; no much larger clone is one base away. This record comes from a study of blood T cell repertoires in COVID-19 (dated by TCRdb to the early 2020s). In terms of the full investigation: Samples from collaborators originated in the United States, Italy and Spain and spanned both the acute and convalescent phases of COVID-19. HLA class I and class II types, where available, came from metadata supplied by the sample provider rather than from assay-based typing. The material from the prospective study consisted of cDNA or gDNA derived from T cells, B-cell-depleted T cells, or PBMCs. The samples were drawn from two sources: the first 160 participants of the ongoing ImmuneRACE study, and 950 to 1,500 subjects contributed by 6 global collaborators. The dataset comprised deeply sampled blood TCRbeta repertoires from subjects exposed to, actively infected with, or recovered from COVID-19. The repertoires were released in a freely available public database intended as a resource for research on the immune response to SARS-CoV-2. The sample metadata nearly always contained a de-identified subject ID, COVID-19 status, age in years and sex.

V is pruned by 4 bases and J by 3 bases, leaving 0 bases of the junction without a gene match. The CDR3 has 13 amino acids, counting the end cysteine and phenylalanine. The CDR3 DNA has 39 bases and is translated from base 1. CDR1 SGHKS and CDR2 YYEKEE are derived from the germline V gene (reference sequence). TCRbeta CDR3 regions were amplified from genomic DNA by means of the immunoSEQ Assay, a bias-controlled multiplex PCR. The study's processing was this. Within the assay, amplification of reference gene primers was used to estimate how many nucleated cells each sample contained. Sequence reads were collapsed and filtered to measure the absolute abundance of every unique TCRbeta CDR3 rearrangement. Productive Simpson clonality was computed per sample as the square root of Simpson's diversity index over productive rearrangements. Sourced from immuneACCESS, this table was stored by TCRdb with only in-frame sequences that have V and J called. A share of the clones is absent; for the studies checked, an unresolved V gene accounts for under half, and the remainder has no known explanation. D and trimming were read from the DNA, whereas the V and J calls and clone size are those reported in that table. For this sample there are roughly 57,000 clones; 79% appear just once. About 3.5% of the sample lies in the top ten.

The collaborating institutions used their own protocols to collect whole blood in K2EDTA tubes. Collaborator samples were shipped for TCRbeta analysis as frozen whole blood, isolated PBMCs, or DNA extracted from either sample type. What the study reported, not specific to this receptor: How much clinical and demographic metadata was included differed by source and by participant, and the metadata was provided uncurated.

The sequenced sample consisted of peripheral blood. The sequence links TRBV5-5 to TRBJ1-4, and 7 bases in between align with TRBD1. This receptor was obtained from a man aged 55 to 70 with acute or convalescent COVID-19. The CDR3 region: CASSGQANEKLFF. The sequenced DNA: TGTGCCAGCAGCGGACAGGCTAATGAAAAACTGTTTTTT.